This TCR beta chain was retrieved from a study of T cell changes during pregnancy in multiple sclerosis. Germline loops: CDR1 SGHTA, CDR2 FQGNSA. With V trimmed by 5 bases and J by 5 bases, 14 bases remained unmatched. This CDR3 spans 16 amino acids. The data were produced by immunoSEQ multiplex PCR, yet TCRdb's version contains in-frame clones alone and is incomplete. The data hold 65,000 to 95,000 clones, with just over 90% observed a single time. This sequence joins TRBV7-2 and TRBJ1-1; 7 nucleotides match TRBD1. The sample in question was peripheral blood, obtained after pregnancy. The clonotype originates from a female donor in good health, enrolled as a control in a pregnancy study. CDR3 sequence reads: CASSVGQVALGTEAFF. Here the CDR3 DNA reads TGTGCCAGCAGCGTTGGACAGGTGGCTTTAGGGACTGAAGCTTTCTTT.